One T cell receptor beta chain is described in this entry. Its antigen is not identified. Extraction and reverse transcription of RNA yielded cDNA as the sequencing template. The method was immunoSEQ multiplex PCR; TCRdb's version includes in-frame clones alone and lacks a portion of them. Among roughly 110,000 clones listed, 80% to 85% were seen once. V was pared by 4 bases and J by 3 bases, with 6 bases of the junction left unmatched. Germline CDR1 is LGHNA and CDR2 is YSLEER. There are 16 residues in the CDR3. The data were obtained in a study of CD8+ T cells in alopecia areata. Findings and limits, study-wide: Significant decreases in scalp clonality and expanded CD8+ clones followed tofacitinib treatment.

Noted treatment: oral pan-JAK inhibitor, 5-10 mg twice daily. The clonotype was recovered from a human donor with alopecia areata. This chain links TRBV4-3 with TRBJ2-5, with 12 bases aligning to TRBD2. The sample was CD8+ T cells sorted from blood, taken at week 24, from a patient treated with tofacitinib. The CDR3 is CASSRTSGGTKETQYF. Written as DNA, the CDR3 is TGCGCCAGCAGCCGAACTAGCGGGGGGACGAAAGAGACCCAGTACTTC.